The sequence of this TCR beta chain was determined in a study of control samples from healthy donors and cancer patients. The protocol was immunoSEQ multiplex PCR, while the TCRdb copy is restricted to in-frame clones and leaves out a portion. The sample shows 170,000 or so clones, 94% of them seen only once. This clone was seen just once. Sequencing was carried out using blood. This sequence originates from a woman between 18 and 30 years old in good health.

The CDR3 DNA reads TGTGCCAGCACCCTCAACCCCCCGGGCGGAGTAAGTGGCTACACCTTC. This codes for CASTLNPPGGVSGYTF. The chain recombines TRBV7-2 with TRBJ1-2; no definite D call. The CDR3 has 16 amino acids. Germline V gene lookup returns CDR1 SGHTA and CDR2 FQGNSA. V was trimmed by 7 bases and J by 7 bases, leaving 25 bases between them.